This TCR beta chain came from a study of T-cell reconstitution after alpha-beta-depleted transplantation in children. This clonotype was seen a few times. As it was prepared, the TCRbeta library received unique molecular identifiers. TCRdb re-called the PCR reads through MiXCR, storing one row per CDR3 protein. The repertoire consists of about 610,000 distinct CDR3 sequences, with about 11% occurring once and the leading ten covering roughly 4%. The germline V gene has CDR1 KGHDR and CDR2 SFDVKD. Trimming removed 4 bases at V and 7 bases at J, with 9 bases between. This CDR3 contains 13 residues. The clonotype was recovered from a human donor who donated a stem cell graft to a child with acute myeloid leukemia. The rearrangement joins TRBV24-1 to TRBJ1-4, with D uncertain. The specimen was PBMCs from the stem cell graft donor, collected from the stem cell graft. The CDR3 sequence: CATSEPDGEKLFF. DNA for the CDR3: TGTGCCACCAGTGAACCGGACGGTGAAAAACTGTTTTTT.